The 13 T cell receptor beta chains presented below share a single source sample, sequenced in a study of T cells in localized non-small cell lung cancer. This table comes from immunoSEQ multiplex PCR, and its TCRdb copy is limited to in-frame clones, with some not included. Among some 30,000 clones, about 90% were seen once, and the ten largest hold 5.5% to 6%. The sequenced sample was PBMCs, obtained before any cancer treatment. The receptors were sampled from a man aged 35 to 69 with stage II lung adenocarcinoma.

This chain connects TRBV6-1 to TRBJ1-1; perhaps TRBD1 as D (5 bases). Trimming took 6 bases from V and 4 from J, leaving 9 bases between them. The CDR3 contains 12 residues. CDR1 is MNHNS, CDR2 SASEGT, per germline. Here the CDR3 reads CASSSDSTEAFF. The CDR3 nucleotides read TGTGCCAGCAGCTCCGACAGCACTGAAGCTTTCTTT.

The chain is built from TRBV6-6 and TRBJ2-3, with D possibly being TRBD1 or TRBD2 (5 bases each). With 2 bases removed from V and 4 bases from J, the gap between germline ends came to 10 bases. Germline V CDR1 and CDR2: MNHNY, SVGAGI (reference sequence). The CDR3 sequence is 14 residues long. The CDR3: CASSYPGTADTQYF. CDR3 coding DNA: TGTGCCAGCAGTTACCCGGGGACCGCAGATACGCAGTATTTT.

In DNA form, the CDR3 reads TGTGCCAGCAGTTTTGAGAGGTGGGGGCAACACCTTTGGGGTGGCTATGGCTACACCTTC. Translating gives CASSFERWGQHLWGGYGYTF. The chain has TRBV28 and TRBJ1-2; maybe TRBD1 (6 bases). V was clipped by 3 bases and J by 4 bases, with 30 bases between them. Per germline, CDR1 MDHEN and CDR2 SYDVKM. The CDR3 is made up of 20 amino acids.

The chain combines TRBV11-3 with TRBJ2-7; tentatively, D is TRBD1 (6 bases). The length of the CDR3 is 13 residues. Trimming left V 5 bases short and J 2 bases short, with 10 bases between. Germline V gene sequence: CDR1 SGHNT, CDR2 YENEEA. In DNA, the CDR3 is TGTGCCAGCAGCCCGACAGGTCCCTACGAGCAGTACTTC. Amino acid sequence: CASSPTGPYEQYF.

This chain connects TRBV6-1 to TRBJ2-3, with a tentative D call TRBD1 (6 bases). The CDR3 is 12 residues long. The V gene lost 8 bases and the J gene lost 4 bases, with 10 bases spanning the gap. Germline CDR1 is MNHNS and CDR2 is SASEGT. The CDR3 DNA reads TGTGCCAGCGTTGGGGGCGCAGATACGCAGTATTTT. This translates into CASVGGADTQYF.

This CDR3 is CASSPNPGGDRKRNEQFF. The CDR3 DNA sequence: TGTGCCAGCAGCCCCAACCCCGGGGGGGACAGAAAACGGAATGAGCAGTTCTTC. This chain joins TRBV7-9 and TRBJ2-1, with D tentatively TRBD2 (8 bases). CDR1 and CDR2 from the germline V gene are SEHNR and FQNEAQ (reference sequence). V dropped 5 bases and J dropped 7 bases, with 27 bases sitting between them. The CDR3 spans 18 residues.

V and J are TRBV5-1 and TRBJ2-5; no clear D. The germline V gene has CDR1 SGHRS and CDR2 YFSETQ. The V end lost 0 bases, the J end lost 7 bases, and 7 bases lay between the germline ends. This CDR3 spans 12 amino acids. The CDR3 loop reads CASSLDRGTQYF. In DNA form, the CDR3 reads TGCGCCAGCAGCTTGGATAGAGGGACCCAGTACTTC.

J is TRBJ1-1 and V is TRBV29-1, with TRBD1 as a possible D gene (6 bases). Germline V gene lookup returns CDR1 SQVTM and CDR2 ANQGSEA. The CDR3 consists of 12 residues. Trimming took off 7 bases at V and 4 bases at J, with 13 bases between the two ends. CDR3 sequence: CSGGGRGTEAFF. The CDR3 DNA reads TGCAGCGGAGGGGGGAGAGGCACTGAAGCTTTCTTT.

The CDR3 DNA is TGTGCCAGTAGGTTGTGGAGCCACTCTAGCAATCAGCCCCAGCATTTT. Residues: CASRLWSHSSNQPQHF. V and J are TRBV19 and TRBJ1-5, with unresolved D. CDR3 length: 16 amino acids. Trimming left V 6 bases short and J 0 bases short, with 15 bases between. Germline lookup yields CDR1 LNHDA and CDR2 SQIVND (reference sequence).

The V call is TRBV28, the J call TRBJ2-6; D unresolved. The CDR3 contains 13 residues. V was cut by 6 bases and J by 1 base, with 4 bases left in between. Germline V CDR1 and CDR2: MDHEN, SYDVKM. The CDR3 reads CASRKSGANVLTF. CDR3 sequence (DNA): TGTGCCAGCAGGAAATCTGGGGCCAACGTCCTGACTTTC.

The chain employs TRBV6-1 and TRBJ1-2; D possibly corresponds to TRBD1 (6 bases). Trimming pared 2 bases from V and 4 bases from J, leaving 14 bases between. The CDR3 has 15 amino acids. Looked up from germline, CDR1 is MNHNS and CDR2 is SASEGT. The CDR3: CASSEHRDTIYGYTF. Written as DNA, the CDR3 is TGTGCCAGCAGTGAACACCGGGACACGATCTATGGCTACACCTTC.

This rearrangement joins TRBV7-3 to TRBJ2-2; no reliable D call. CDR3 size: 15 residues. The V end was cut by 4 bases, the J end by 2 bases, with 11 bases between. Per germline, CDR1 SGHTA and CDR2 FQGTGA. The CDR3 is CASSSRLPNTGELFF. The CDR3 nucleotides are TGTGCCAGCAGCTCAAGGCTACCCAACACCGGGGAGCTGTTTTTT.

The chain employs TRBV9 and TRBJ2-3; D is unclear. The germline V gene encodes CDR1 SGDLS and CDR2 YYNGEE. The V end was cut by 0 bases, the J end by 2 bases, with 7 bases between. The CDR3 has 14 amino acids. The CDR3 DNA follows: TGTGCCAGCAGCGTAGCAGGAAACACAGATACGCAGTATTTT. It is translated as CASSVAGNTDTQYF.